This T cell receptor (beta chain) was identified during a study of PD-L1 blockade in urothelial cancer. Measured with immunoSEQ multiplex PCR; TCRdb has only the in-frame clones, and not every one. The sample lists 40,000 or so clones; approximately 80% were seen once. With 5 bases removed from V and 4 bases from J, the gap between germline ends came to 6 bases. The CDR3 runs to 12 residues. Germline V gives CDR1 MNHEY, CDR2 SVGAGI. Time point: pretreatment peripheral blood. This clone was detected only once. The J gene is TRBJ2-1, the V gene TRBV6-5, with a weak D call TRBD1 (5 bases). The TCR was taken from a man in his sixties with urothelial cancer. Sample: PBMCs, taken around atezolizumab (anti-PD-L1) treatment. The CDR3 region is CASSRGYNEQFF. CDR3 bases: TGTGCCAGCAGTAGGGGATACAATGAGCAGTTCTTC.